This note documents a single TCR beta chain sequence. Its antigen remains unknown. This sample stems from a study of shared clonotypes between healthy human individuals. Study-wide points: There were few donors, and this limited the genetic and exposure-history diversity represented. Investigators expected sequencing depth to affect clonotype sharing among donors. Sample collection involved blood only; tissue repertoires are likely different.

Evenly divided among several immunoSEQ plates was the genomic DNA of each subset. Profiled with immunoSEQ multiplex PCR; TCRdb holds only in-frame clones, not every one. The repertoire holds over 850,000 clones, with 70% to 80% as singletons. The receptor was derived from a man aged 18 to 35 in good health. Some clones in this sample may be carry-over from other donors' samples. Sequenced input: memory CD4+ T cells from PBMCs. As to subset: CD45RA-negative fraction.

The CDR3, as DNA: TGTGCCAGTGGAGACCTAGCGGGAGTGTATGGTGAGCAGTTCTTC. This translates into CASGDLAGVYGEQFF. The J gene is TRBJ2-1, the V gene TRBV19; 10 bases align to TRBD2. V lost 8 bases to trimming and J lost 9 bases; unmatched junction nucleotides: 13. The CDR3 extends over 15 amino acids. CDR1 and CDR2 (germline): LNHDA, SQIVND (reference sequence).